The subject of this entry is one T cell receptor beta chain. The sample originates from a study of control samples from healthy donors and cancer patients. Clones were read by immunoSEQ multiplex PCR, and TCRdb kept only the in-frame ones, dropping some. The data contain tens of thousands of clones, approximately 90% of them singletons. CDR1 is SGHTA, CDR2 FQGNSA, per germline. The CDR3 runs to 13 residues. Trimming left V 1 base short and J 7 bases short, with 8 bases between. The chain is built from TRBV7-2 and TRBJ1-5, with D unclear. This sequence was found in a man between 35 and 55 years old with colorectal cancer. Material: PBMCs. The CDR3 DNA reads as TGTGCCAGCAGCTTAGTCTTCGGGCAGCCCCAGCATTTT. Translation: CASSLVFGQPQHF. The whole variable domain, remainder taken from reference TRBV7-2 and TRBJ1-5, is GAGVSQSPSNKVTEKGKDVELRCDPISGHTALYWYRQSLGQGLEFLIYFQGNSAPDKSGLPSDRFSAERTGGSVSTLTIQRTQQEDSAVYLCASSLVFGQPQHFGDGTRLSIL.